These 22 T cell receptor beta chains came from one sample sequenced in a study of T cell responses to AZD1222 COVID-19 vaccine. The protocol was immunoSEQ multiplex PCR, while the TCRdb copy is restricted to in-frame clones and leaves out a portion. The table includes about 86,000 clones, approximately 82% detected once. The source material was peripheral blood, sampled on day 0 of AZD1222 vaccination. These receptors all stem from an adult in good health.

The gene calls are TRBV24-1 and TRBJ1-1, with D uncertain. V was clipped by 3 bases and J by 3 bases, with 7 bases between them. CDR1 is KGHDR, CDR2 SFDVKD, per germline. The CDR3 runs to 13 residues. The CDR3 protein is CATSDEMDTEAFF. The CDR3 DNA reads as TGTGCCACCAGTGATGAGATGGACACTGAAGCTTTCTTT.

In its sample, this clone was seen a few times. The chain has TRBV27 and TRBJ2-1, with 7 positions matching TRBD2. The CDR3 is 15 residues long. The trim removed 5 bases at V and 6 bases at J, leaving 10 bases unmatched. Germline CDR1 and CDR2: MNHEY and SMNVEV (reference sequence). The CDR3 here is CASSPRAGASNEQFF. The CDR3 DNA follows: TGTGCCAGCAGTCCTAGGGCGGGAGCCTCCAATGAGCAGTTCTTC.

The chain links TRBV6-5 to TRBJ2-7, with 9 bases identical to TRBD1. The CDR3 loop spans 14 amino acids. V shed 7 bases and J 0 bases; nucleotides not matched to a gene: 4. CDR1 and CDR2 from the germline V gene are MNHEY and SVGAGI. CDR3 residues: CASTRQGDSYEQYF. DNA for the CDR3: TGTGCCAGCACCCGACAGGGGGACTCCTACGAGCAGTACTTC.

V usage is TRBV4-3 and J usage is TRBJ1-2; 9 nucleotides agree with TRBD1. CDR3 length: 14 residues. V was pared by 1 base and J by 3 bases, with 0 bases of the junction left unmatched. Germline CDR1 and CDR2: LGHNA and YSLEER. The DNA for the CDR3 is TGCGCCAGCAGCCAAGGGACAGGGGACTATGGCTACACCTTC. Residues: CASSQGTGDYGYTF.

The rearrangement joins TRBV5-1 to TRBJ2-1, with D uncertain. Germline loops: CDR1 SGHRS, CDR2 YFSETQ. The CDR3 consists of 15 residues. Trimming left V 1 base short and J 0 bases short, with 8 bases between. The DNA of the CDR3 is TGCGCCAGCAGCTTGCAGCGAGACTCCTACAATGAGCAGTTCTTC. Translating gives CASSLQRDSYNEQFF.

This chain joins TRBV11-2 and TRBJ2-1, with TRBD1 matching 8 bases. The CDR3 contains 13 residues. The ends lost 0 bases at V and 12 bases at J; junction bases unmatched: 4. CDR1 is SGHAT and CDR2 is FQNNGV in the germline V gene. CDR3 region: CASSLEGQGVQFF. CDR3 nucleotide sequence: TGTGCCAGCAGCTTAGAAGGACAGGGTGTGCAGTTCTTC.

The chain couples TRBV5-4 to TRBJ2-5; 10 bases match TRBD2. The CDR3 extends over 16 amino acids. Looked up from germline, CDR1 is SGHNT and CDR2 is YYREEE (reference sequence). Germline trimming cut 0 bases from V and 6 bases from J; bases unmatched to any gene: 8. The CDR3 loop is CASSLELAGSGQTQYF. The CDR3 region has the DNA TGTGCCAGCAGCTTGGAACTAGCGGGGAGCGGCCAGACCCAGTACTTC. The entire variable domain, with the rest obtained from reference TRBV5-4 and TRBJ2-5, is as follows: ETGVTQSPTHLIKTRGQQVTLRCSSQSGHNTVSWYQQALGQGPQFIFQYYREEENGRGNFPPRFSGLQFPNYSSELNVNALELDDSALYLCASSLELAGSGQTQYFGPGTRLLVL.

The CDR3 reads CASSAQGRGSTDTQYF. The CDR3, as DNA: TGTGCCAGCAGTGCCCAGGGGCGGGGAAGCACAGATACGCAGTATTTT. The chain couples TRBV2 to TRBJ2-3; TRBD1 or TRBD2 may be the D gene (6 bases each). Germline V gene lookup returns CDR1 SNHLY and CDR2 FYNNEI. V gave up 4 bases and J gave up 0 bases, with 14 bases separating them. The CDR3 length is 16 residues. The full variable domain, completed using reference TRBV2 and TRBJ2-3, is EPEVTQTPSHQVTQMGQEVILRCVPISNHLYFYWYRQILGQKVEFLVSFYNNEISEKSEIFDDQFSVERPDGSNFTLKIRSTKLEDSAMYFCASSAQGRGSTDTQYFGPGTRLTVL.

This chain links TRBV12-5 with TRBJ2-1, with TRBD2 matching 7 bases. The CDR3 length is 13 residues. Per germline, CDR1 LGHNT and CDR2 FRNRAP. With V trimmed by 3 bases and J by 10 bases, 6 bases remained unmatched. The CDR3 reads CASGFGDYREQFF. CDR3 coding DNA: TGTGCTAGTGGTTTTGGGGACTACCGGGAGCAGTTCTTC.

The V gene is TRBV10-3, the J gene TRBJ1-4, with TRBD1 identical over 8 bases. Germline-derived CDR1 and CDR2 are ENHRY and SYGVKD. With 6 bases clipped from V and 5 bases from J, the junction kept 5 bases outside the gene matches. This CDR3 spans 14 amino acids. In nucleotides, the CDR3 is TGTGCCATCAGGGAAGACAGGGGAAATGAAAAACTGTTTTTT. This gives the protein CAIREDRGNEKLFF.

This clone was detected only once. The gene calls are TRBV7-2 and TRBJ2-3, with a weak D call TRBD2 (6 bases). There are 14 residues in the CDR3. Between the trimmed V and J ends, which lost 2 bases and 5 bases, there was a span of 11 bases. Per germline, CDR1 SGHTA and CDR2 FQGNSA. The DNA of the CDR3 is TGTGCCAGCAGCTTATTCCAGGGAGGAGATACGCAGTATTTT. Translating gives CASSLFQGGDTQYF.

The chain has TRBV10-3 and TRBJ2-3; TRBD2 matches at 11 bases. The germline V gene has CDR1 ENHRY and CDR2 SYGVKD. Unmatched junction bases numbered 3, after V lost 6 bases and J lost 4 bases. This CDR3 contains 14 residues. The DNA of the CDR3 is TGTGCCATCAGGCCGGGACTAGCGGCAGATACGCAGTATTTT. Translating gives CAIRPGLAADTQYF.

The chain has TRBV5-4 and TRBJ2-1; a weak D match, TRBD1 (6 bases). The germline V gene encodes CDR1 SGHNT and CDR2 YYREEE (reference sequence). The CDR3 length is 16 residues. V lost 9 bases to trimming and J lost 0 bases, with 19 bases between them. In DNA, the CDR3 is TGTGCCACCATCAAAGGGGGACGTATCTCCTACAATGAGCAGTTCTTC. As protein: CATIKGGRISYNEQFF.

V is TRBV28 and J is TRBJ2-5; D might be TRBD2 (6 bases). Trimming removed 4 bases from V and 2 bases from J, with 11 bases in between. Germline lookup yields CDR1 MDHEN and CDR2 SYDVKM. This CDR3 has 14 residues. The CDR3, as DNA: TGTGCCAGCAGTTATCTAGCGCCTCAAGAGACCCAGTACTTC. It yields the protein CASSYLAPQETQYF. The variable domain in full, with the rest retrieved from reference TRBV28 and TRBJ2-5, is DVKVTQSSRYLVKRTGEKVFLECVQDMDHENMFWYRQDPGLGLRLIYFSYDVKMKEKGDIPEGYSVSREKKERFSLILESASTNQTSMYLCASSYLAPQETQYFGPGTRLLVL.

V is TRBV7-9 and J is TRBJ1-2, with a weak D call TRBD1 (6 bases). The length of the CDR3 is 19 residues. The V end lost 1 base, the J end lost 0 bases, and 21 bases lay between the germline ends. Germline loops: CDR1 SEHNR, CDR2 FQNEAQ (reference sequence). The CDR3 nucleotides read TGTGCCAGCAGCTTAGGAAGGAAGCTAGGACAGATAGCTAACTATGGCTACACCTTC. Amino acids: CASSLGRKLGQIANYGYTF.

This sequence joins TRBV21-1 and TRBJ2-6; whether TRBD2, the table's D call, matches the DNA was not checked. TRBV21-1 is assigned pseudogene status. The CDR3 is 20 amino acids. The CDR3 nucleotides read TGTGCCAGCAGCAAAAGGGAGATCACTAGCGGGAGAGCTGGGGCCAACGTCCTGACTTTC. This translates into CASSKREITSGRAGANVLTF.

This clone has just one count. DNA of the CDR3: TGTGCCACTCAGGACAGGGATCAGCCCCAGCATTTT. It yields the protein CATQDRDQPQHF. The chain couples TRBV19 to TRBJ1-5, with 8 bases identical to TRBD1. There are 12 residues in the CDR3. The germline V gene encodes CDR1 LNHDA and CDR2 SQIVND (reference sequence). Losses at the gene ends were 10 bases for V and 5 bases for J; bases not matched to a gene: 4.

This sequence joins TRBV5-4 and TRBJ2-3, with D uncertain. Germline V gives CDR1 SGHNT, CDR2 YYREEE (reference sequence). Trimming took 5 bases from V and 6 from J, leaving 16 bases between them. CDR3 length equals 14 residues. Here the CDR3 DNA reads TGTGCCAGCAGTGCGCTGCTGGCCCGGGATACGCAGTATTTT. Protein: CASSALLARDTQYF.

The chain links TRBV6-5 to TRBJ1-3; no firm D call. V was cut by 0 bases and J by 0 bases, with 6 bases left in between. The CDR3 covers 15 residues. The V gene's germline CDR1 is MNHEY and CDR2 SVGAGI. CDR3 loop: CASSYSAASGNTIYF. CDR3 DNA: TGTGCCAGCAGTTACTCGGCAGCCTCTGGAAACACCATATATTTT.

This sequence joins TRBV28 and TRBJ1-5; D might be TRBD1 (5 bases). CDR3 length equals 15 residues. From germline, CDR1 is MDHEN and CDR2 SYDVKM. V dropped 5 bases and J dropped 3 bases, with 14 bases sitting between them. The CDR3, as DNA: TGTGCCAGCAGTCCACCGGGGGAGCCCAATCAGCCCCAGCATTTT. Translating it yields CASSPPGEPNQPQHF. The variable domain in full, completed from reference TRBV28 and TRBJ1-5, reads DVKVTQSSRYLVKRTGEKVFLECVQDMDHENMFWYRQDPGLGLRLIYFSYDVKMKEKGDIPEGYSVSREKKERFSLILESASTNQTSMYLCASSPPGEPNQPQHFGDGTRLSIL.

The J gene is TRBJ2-6, the V gene TRBV19, with D possibly called TRBD1 or TRBD2 (7 bases each). Germline CDR1 and CDR2: LNHDA and SQIVND (reference sequence). This CDR3 is built from 20 residues. Deletions cut 4 bases from V and 1 base from J, with 23 bases between. The chain's CDR3 is CASSTPGQWGGGSGANVLTF. The CDR3 DNA reads as TGTGCCAGTAGTACCCCGGGACAGTGGGGAGGGGGTTCTGGGGCCAACGTCCTGACTTTC.

This clone was observed once. V and J are TRBV28 and TRBJ2-1; 7 bases are a match to TRBD2. The junction had 15 bases not matched to a gene; V was cut back by 6 bases and J by 7 bases. CDR1 is MDHEN and CDR2 is SYDVKM in the germline V gene. This CDR3 region has 16 residues. The CDR3 nucleotides read TGTGCCAGCAGCCGCCCCTCTAGCGGATGGAGGAATGAGCAGTTCTTC. This gives the protein CASSRPSSGWRNEQFF.